A selection of T cell receptor beta chains follows, all from one sample in a study of PD-1 and CTLA-4 blockade in melanoma. Clones were read by immunoSEQ multiplex PCR, and TCRdb kept only the in-frame ones, dropping some. This sample has some 29,000 clones, with roughly 89% found just once. Here the sequenced sample was CD8+ T cells from peripheral blood, taken before anti-PD-1 treatment. The receptors were gathered from a human donor with melanoma. Each CDR3 is given with its conserved first and last residue. D genes are given only for firm matches. The size of a clone is reported for some rows only, either as once, few or many, or as a class for expanded clones.

j_call clone_size v_call d_call cdr3_aa cdr3_nt
TRBJ2-7 - TRBV7-6 - CASSLAALDNFEQYF TGTGCCAGCAGCTTAGCGGCCCTGGACAACTTCGAGCAGTACTTC
TRBJ2-1 - TRBV3-1/TRBV3-2 - CASSPDPGGEQFF TGTGCCAGCAGCCCGGACCCAGGTGGTGAGCAGTTCTTC
TRBJ1-2 - TRBV29-1 TRBD1 CSVEVQTTGNYGYTF TGCAGCGTTGAAGTTCAAACGACAGGGAACTATGGCTACACCTTC
TRBJ1-6 - TRBV14 - CASSRGRSNSPLHF TGTGCCAGCAGCCGGGGAAGGTCCAATTCACCCCTCCACTTT
TRBJ2-1 - TRBV27 TRBD2 CASSLLPSGSSYNEQFF TGTGCCAGCAGTTTGCTGCCTAGCGGCAGCTCCTACAATGAGCAGTTCTTC
TRBJ2-1 medium-sized TRBV27 TRBD2 CASRASGSYNEQFF TGTGCCAGCAGAGCTAGCGGCTCCTACAATGAGCAGTTCTTC
TRBJ1-1 - TRBV5-1 - CASSLTELNTEAFF TGCGCCAGCAGCTTGACCGAGTTGAACACTGAAGCTTTCTTT
TRBJ2-7 - TRBV7-9 TRBD2 CASSSSRTSGSLHEQYF TGTGCCAGCAGCTCCTCTCGGACTAGCGGGAGTCTACACGAGCAGTACTTC
TRBJ2-7 once TRBV27 - CASSLRGSRYEQYF TGTGCCAGCAGTTTACGAGGTTCCCGTTACGAGCAGTACTTC
TRBJ1-1 - TRBV6-6 - CASSPGTAITEAFF TGTGCCAGCAGTCCGGGGACCGCTATTACTGAAGCTTTCTTT
TRBJ1-3 - TRBV29-1 - CSVDHPSGNTIYF TGCAGCGTTGATCATCCAAGTGGAAACACCATATATTTT
TRBJ2-1 - TRBV7-9 - CASSLGGLDFYNEQFF TGTGCCAGCAGCTTAGGGGGGCTAGATTTCTACAATGAGCAGTTCTTC
TRBJ2-7 - TRBV14 - CASSPGTYEQYF TGTGCCAGCAGCCCCGGAACTTACGAGCAGTACTTC
TRBJ2-7 - TRBV6-1 - CASSDRDFLDEQYF TGTGCCAGCAGTGACCGGGACTTTCTCGACGAGCAGTACTTC
TRBJ2-7 - TRBV10-3 - CAIGVHESSSYEQYF TGTGCCATCGGGGTCCATGAGTCCAGCTCCTACGAGCAGTACTTC
TRBJ2-1 - TRBV30 - CAWEPVNEQFF TGTGCCTGGGAACCCGTTAATGAGCAGTTCTTC
TRBJ1-2 few TRBV19 - CASSLLPDNYGYTF TGTGCCAGTAGCCTCCTCCCCGATAACTATGGCTACACCTTC
TRBJ1-1 - TRBV25-1 - CASSEVGLLNTEAFF TGTGCCAGCAGTGAAGTAGGACTGCTGAACACTGAAGCTTTCTTT
TRBJ2-1 - TRBV28 - CASSLGLYNEQFF TGTGCCAGCAGTTTAGGGCTTTACAATGAGCAGTTCTTC
TRBJ2-3 - TRBV28 - CASSLSSGTQYF TGTGCCAGCAGTTTATCCTCCGGTACGCAGTATTTT
TRBJ2-2 - TRBV4-1 - CASSRGQNTGELFF TGCGCCAGCAGCCGGGGACAGAACACCGGGGAGCTGTTTTTT
TRBJ2-7 - TRBV5-6 TRBD1 CASSPGTGILTYEQYF TGTGCCAGCAGCCCCGGGACAGGGATCCTTACCTACGAGCAGTACTTC
TRBJ2-1 - TRBV7-6 TRBD2 CASSSPTSGSIEQFF TGTGCCAGCAGCTCCCCTACTAGCGGGAGTATTGAGCAGTTCTTC
TRBJ2-7 - TRBV11-2 - CASSWRNEQYF TGTGCCAGCAGCTGGCGGAACGAGCAGTACTTC
TRBJ2-1 - TRBV29-1 TRBD2 CSVVMGTSNEQFF TGCAGCGTTGTGATGGGGACTAGCAATGAGCAGTTCTTC
TRBJ2-1 - TRBV28 - CASSLRLDNEQFF TGTGCCAGCAGTTTGCGGCTCGACAATGAGCAGTTCTTC
TRBJ2-7 few TRBV7-9 TRBD1 CASSSGTGGYEQYF TGTGCCAGCAGCTCCGGGACAGGGGGCTACGAGCAGTACTTC
TRBJ2-3 once TRBV19 TRBD2 CASSIRALAGDTQYF TGTGCCAGTAGTATTAGGGCGCTAGCGGGAGATACGCAGTATTTT
TRBJ1-4 - TRBV7-8 TRBD1 CASSSGQVGNEKLFF TGTGCCAGCAGCTCCGGACAGGTGGGAAATGAAAAACTGTTTTTT
TRBJ1-2 - TRBV3-1/TRBV3-2 TRBD1 CASSPSGGAGGYTF TGTGCCAGCAGCCCGTCAGGGGGCGCCGGGGGCTACACCTTC
TRBJ2-1 - TRBV2 - CASKSNNEQFF TGTGCCAGCAAGTCGAACAATGAGCAGTTCTTC
TRBJ2-3 - TRBV7-9 - CASSLPSRGRSTDTQYF TGTGCCAGCAGCTTGCCCTCCAGGGGGAGGAGCACAGATACGCAGTATTTT
TRBJ1-1 - TRBV4-2 TRBD1 CASSSYLTGDTEAFF TGTGCCAGCAGTTCCTACTTGACAGGGGATACTGAAGCTTTCTTT
TRBJ2-5 - TRBV30 - CAWSVQIEETQYF TGTGCCTGGAGTGTACAGATAGAAGAGACCCAGTACTTC
TRBJ2-1 - TRBV14 TRBD2 CASSLRGLAGFDEQFF TGTGCCAGCAGCCTTAGAGGACTAGCGGGGTTCGATGAGCAGTTCTTC